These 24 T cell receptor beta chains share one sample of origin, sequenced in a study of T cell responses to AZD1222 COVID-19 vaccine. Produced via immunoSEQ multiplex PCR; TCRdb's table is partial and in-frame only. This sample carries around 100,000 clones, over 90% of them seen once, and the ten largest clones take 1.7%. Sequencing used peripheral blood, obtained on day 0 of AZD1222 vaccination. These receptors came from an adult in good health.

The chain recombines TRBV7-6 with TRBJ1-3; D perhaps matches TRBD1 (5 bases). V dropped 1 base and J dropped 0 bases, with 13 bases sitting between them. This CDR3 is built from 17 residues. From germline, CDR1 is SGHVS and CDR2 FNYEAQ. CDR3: CASSLVWGTSSGNTIYF. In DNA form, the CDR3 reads TGTGCCAGCAGCTTAGTATGGGGCACCAGCTCTGGAAACACCATATATTTT.

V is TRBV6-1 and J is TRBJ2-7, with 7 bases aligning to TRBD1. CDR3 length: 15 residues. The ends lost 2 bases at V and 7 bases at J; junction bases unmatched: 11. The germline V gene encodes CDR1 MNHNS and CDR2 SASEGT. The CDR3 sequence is CASSEPGQTFGEQYF. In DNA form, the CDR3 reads TGTGCCAGCAGTGAACCGGGACAGACCTTTGGTGAGCAGTACTTC.

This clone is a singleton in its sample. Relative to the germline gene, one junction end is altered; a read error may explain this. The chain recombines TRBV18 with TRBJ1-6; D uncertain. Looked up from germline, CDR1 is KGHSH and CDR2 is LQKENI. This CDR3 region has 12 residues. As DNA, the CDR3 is TGTGTCAGCTCACCGCCTAATTCACCCCTCCACTTT. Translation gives CVSSPPNSPLHF.

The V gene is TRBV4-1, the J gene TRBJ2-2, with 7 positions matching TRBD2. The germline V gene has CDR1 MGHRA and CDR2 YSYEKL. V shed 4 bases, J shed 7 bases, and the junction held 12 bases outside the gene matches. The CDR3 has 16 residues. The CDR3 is CASSLGGVPNGGELFF. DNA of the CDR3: TGCGCCAGCAGCCTGGGGGGGGTCCCAAACGGCGGGGAGCTGTTTTTT.

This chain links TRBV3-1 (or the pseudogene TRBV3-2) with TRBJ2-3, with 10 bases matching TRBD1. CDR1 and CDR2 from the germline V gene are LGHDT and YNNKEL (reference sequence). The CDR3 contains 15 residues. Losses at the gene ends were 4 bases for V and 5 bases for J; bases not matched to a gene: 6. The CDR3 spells CASSPRQGAGDTQYF. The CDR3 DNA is TGTGCCAGCAGCCCGCGACAGGGGGCGGGAGATACGCAGTATTTT.

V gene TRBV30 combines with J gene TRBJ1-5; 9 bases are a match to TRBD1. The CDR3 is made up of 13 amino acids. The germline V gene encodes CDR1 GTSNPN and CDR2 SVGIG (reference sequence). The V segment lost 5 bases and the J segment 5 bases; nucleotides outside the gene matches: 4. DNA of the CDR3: TGTGCCTGGGACAGGGGGTATGATCAGCCCCAGCATTTT. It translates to CAWDRGYDQPQHF.

CDR3 DNA: TGTGCCAGCAGTTTTGGCCGATGGGGTCTGGGGCAGTTCTTC. Protein sequence: CASSFGRWGLGQFF. The chain links TRBV27 to TRBJ2-1; D unresolved. Germline CDR1 MNHEY, CDR2 SMNVEV (reference sequence). V shed 3 bases and J shed 12 bases, with 18 bases lying between them. This CDR3 contains 14 residues.

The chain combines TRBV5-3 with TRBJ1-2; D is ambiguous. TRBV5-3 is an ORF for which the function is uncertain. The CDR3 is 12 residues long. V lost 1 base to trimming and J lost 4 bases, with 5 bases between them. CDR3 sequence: CARSLFSYGYTF. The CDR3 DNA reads TGTGCCAGAAGCTTGTTCAGCTATGGCTACACCTTC.

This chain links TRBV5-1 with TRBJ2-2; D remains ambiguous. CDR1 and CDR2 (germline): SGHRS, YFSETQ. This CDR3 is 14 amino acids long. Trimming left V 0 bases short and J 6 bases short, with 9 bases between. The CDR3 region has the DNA TGCGCCAGCAGCTTGGAGGGTCGCGCCGGGGAGCTGTTTTTT. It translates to CASSLEGRAGELFF.

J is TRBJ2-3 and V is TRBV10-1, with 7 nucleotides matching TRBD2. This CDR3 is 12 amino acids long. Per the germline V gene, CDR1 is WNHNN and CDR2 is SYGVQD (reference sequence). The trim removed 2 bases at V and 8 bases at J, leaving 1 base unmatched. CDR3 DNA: TGCGCCAGCAGTGAGGGGAGGGGTACGCAGTATTTT. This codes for CASSEGRGTQYF.

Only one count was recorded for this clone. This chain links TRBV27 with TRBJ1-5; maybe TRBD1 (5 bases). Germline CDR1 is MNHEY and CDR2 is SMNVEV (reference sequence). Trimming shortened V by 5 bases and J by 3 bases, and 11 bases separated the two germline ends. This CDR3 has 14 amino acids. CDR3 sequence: CASSIQAINQPQHF. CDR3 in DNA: TGTGCCAGCAGTATACAGGCGATCAATCAGCCCCAGCATTTT.

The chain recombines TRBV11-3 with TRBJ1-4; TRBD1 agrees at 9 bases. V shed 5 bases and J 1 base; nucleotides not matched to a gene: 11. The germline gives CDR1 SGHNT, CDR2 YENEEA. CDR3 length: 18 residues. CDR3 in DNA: TGTGCCAGCAGCAGGGGGACAGGGATCACGGTAACTAATGAAAAACTGTTTTTT. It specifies CASSRGTGITVTNEKLFF.

The CDR3 DNA reads TGTGCCAGCATCAACCGGGACGGAAAAAACAATGAGCAGTTCTTC. Its translation is CASINRDGKNNEQFF. The chain employs TRBV6-5 and TRBJ2-1, with D perhaps being TRBD1 or TRBD2 (5 bases each). This CDR3 contains 15 residues. Germline V gives CDR1 MNHEY, CDR2 SVGAGI. Trimming took off 7 bases at V and 5 bases at J, with 18 bases between the two ends.

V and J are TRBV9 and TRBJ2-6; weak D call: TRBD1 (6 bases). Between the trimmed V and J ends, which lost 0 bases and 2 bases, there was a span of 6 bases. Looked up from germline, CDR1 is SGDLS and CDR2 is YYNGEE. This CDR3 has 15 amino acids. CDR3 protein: CASSVDRAGANVLTF. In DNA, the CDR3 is TGTGCCAGCAGCGTAGACAGGGCTGGGGCCAACGTCCTGACTTTC. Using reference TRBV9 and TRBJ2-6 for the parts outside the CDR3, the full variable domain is DSGVTQTPKHLITATGQRVTLRCSPRSGDLSVYWYQQSLDQGLQFLIQYYNGEERAKGNILERFSAQQFPDLHSELNLSSLELGDSALYFCASSVDRAGANVLTFGAGSRLTVL.

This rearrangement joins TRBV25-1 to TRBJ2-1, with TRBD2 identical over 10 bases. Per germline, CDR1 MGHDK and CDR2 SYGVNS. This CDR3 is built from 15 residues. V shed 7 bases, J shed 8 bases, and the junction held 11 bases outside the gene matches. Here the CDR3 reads CASTESASGSHEQFF. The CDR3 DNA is TGTGCCAGCACCGAATCGGCTAGCGGGAGCCATGAGCAGTTCTTC.

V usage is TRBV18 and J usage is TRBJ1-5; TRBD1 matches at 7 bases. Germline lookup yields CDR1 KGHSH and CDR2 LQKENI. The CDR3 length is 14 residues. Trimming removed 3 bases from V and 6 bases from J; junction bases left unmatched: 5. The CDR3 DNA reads TGTGCCAGCTCACCGTCCGGGACAGCTCAGCCCCAGCATTTT. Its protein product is CASSPSGTAQPQHF.

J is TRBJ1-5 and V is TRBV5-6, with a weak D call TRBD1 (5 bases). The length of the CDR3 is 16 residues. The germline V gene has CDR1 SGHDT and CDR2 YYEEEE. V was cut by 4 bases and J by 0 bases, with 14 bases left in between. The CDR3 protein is CASSEAGRYSNQPQHF. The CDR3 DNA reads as TGTGCCAGCAGCGAAGCGGGACGGTATAGCAATCAGCCCCAGCATTTT.

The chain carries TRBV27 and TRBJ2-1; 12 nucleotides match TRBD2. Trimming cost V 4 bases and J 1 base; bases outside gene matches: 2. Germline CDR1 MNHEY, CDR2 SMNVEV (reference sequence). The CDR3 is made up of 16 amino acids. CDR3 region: CASSSGLAGSYNEQFF. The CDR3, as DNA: TGTGCCAGCAGTTCCGGACTAGCGGGATCCTACAATGAGCAGTTCTTC.

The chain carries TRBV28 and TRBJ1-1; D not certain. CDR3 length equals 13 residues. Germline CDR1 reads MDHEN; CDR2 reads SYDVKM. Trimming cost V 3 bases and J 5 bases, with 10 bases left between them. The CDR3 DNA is TGTGCCAGCAGTTTTGAGTTCGGTACTGAAGCTTTCTTT. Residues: CASSFEFGTEAFF.

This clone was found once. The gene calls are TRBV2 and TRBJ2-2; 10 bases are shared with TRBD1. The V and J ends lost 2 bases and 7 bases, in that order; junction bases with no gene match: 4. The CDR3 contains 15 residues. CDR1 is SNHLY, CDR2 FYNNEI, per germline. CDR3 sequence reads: CASSERDRGNGELFF. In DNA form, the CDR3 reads TGTGCCAGCAGTGAAAGGGACAGGGGCAACGGGGAGCTGTTTTTT.

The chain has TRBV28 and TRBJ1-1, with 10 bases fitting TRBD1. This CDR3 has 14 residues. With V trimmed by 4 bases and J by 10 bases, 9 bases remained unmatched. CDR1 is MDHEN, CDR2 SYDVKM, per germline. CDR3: CASSSPGQGSVAFF. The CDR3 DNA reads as TGTGCCAGCAGTTCACCGGGACAGGGGTCCGTAGCTTTCTTT.

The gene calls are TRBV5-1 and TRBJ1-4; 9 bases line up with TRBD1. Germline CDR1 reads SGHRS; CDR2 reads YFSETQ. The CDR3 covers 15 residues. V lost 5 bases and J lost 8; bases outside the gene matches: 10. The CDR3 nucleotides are TGCGCCAGCAGGGACCGGACAGGGGAGGAGGAAAAACTGTTTTTT. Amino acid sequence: CASRDRTGEEEKLFF. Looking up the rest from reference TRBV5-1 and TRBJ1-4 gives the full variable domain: KAGVTQTPRYLIKTRGQQVTLSCSPISGHRSVSWYQQTPGQGLQFLFEYFSETQRNKGNFPGRFSGRQFSNSRSEMNVSTLELGDSALYLCASRDRTGEEEKLFFGSGTQLSVL.

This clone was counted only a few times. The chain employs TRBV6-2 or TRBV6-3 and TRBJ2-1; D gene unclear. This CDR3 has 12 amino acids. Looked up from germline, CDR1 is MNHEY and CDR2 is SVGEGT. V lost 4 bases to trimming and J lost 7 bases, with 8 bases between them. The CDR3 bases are TGTGCCAGCAGTTTGGGTTTGAATGAGCAGTTCTTC. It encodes CASSLGLNEQFF.

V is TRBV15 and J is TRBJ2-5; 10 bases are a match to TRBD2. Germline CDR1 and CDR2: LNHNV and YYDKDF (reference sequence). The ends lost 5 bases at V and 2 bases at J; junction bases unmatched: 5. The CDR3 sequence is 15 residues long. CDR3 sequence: CATSLGLASQETQYF. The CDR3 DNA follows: TGTGCCACCAGCTTGGGACTAGCGTCTCAAGAGACCCAGTACTTC.